This T cell receptor beta chain originates from a study of blood T cells in healthy people across ages. General study points: Age brought a roughly linear fall in TCR beta diversity measured per million T cells.

This clonotype was found a few times. Its antigen is as yet unknown. Sample-barcoded 5' priming and a J-beta primer mix drove a second PCR of roughly 6 to 12 cycles. TCRdb used MiXCR to reprocess the 5' RACE reads, holding one entry per CDR3 protein. Altogether around 1,500,000 distinct CDR3 sequences are present, 25% to 30% being singletons, with the ten largest covering approximately 7.7%. CDR3 size: 15 residues. The germline CDR1 and CDR2 sequences are MDHEN and SYDVKM. V dropped 5 bases and J dropped 2 bases, with 10 bases sitting between them. This chain uses TRBV28 with TRBJ1-6, with a weak D call TRBD1 (5 bases). The sequencing input was blood. The origin of this receptor is a woman aged 30 to 39 in good health. CDR3 bases: TGTGCCAGCAGTGGCGGGGGACCCTATAATTCACCCCTCCACTTT. This gives the protein CASSGGGPYNSPLHF.